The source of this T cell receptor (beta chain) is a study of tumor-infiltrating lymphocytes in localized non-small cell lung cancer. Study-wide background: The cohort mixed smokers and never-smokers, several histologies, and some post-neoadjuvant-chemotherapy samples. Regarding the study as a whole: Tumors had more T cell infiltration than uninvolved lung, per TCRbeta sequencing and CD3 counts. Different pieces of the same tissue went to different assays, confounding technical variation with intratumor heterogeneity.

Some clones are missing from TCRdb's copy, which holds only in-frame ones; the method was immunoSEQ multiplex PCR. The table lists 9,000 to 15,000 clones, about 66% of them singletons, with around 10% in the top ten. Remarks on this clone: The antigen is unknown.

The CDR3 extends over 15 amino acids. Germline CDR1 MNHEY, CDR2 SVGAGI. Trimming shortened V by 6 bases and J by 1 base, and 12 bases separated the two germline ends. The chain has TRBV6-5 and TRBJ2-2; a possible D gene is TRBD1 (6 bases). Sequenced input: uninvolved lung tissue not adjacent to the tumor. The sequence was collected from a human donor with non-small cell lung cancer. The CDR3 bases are TGTGCCAGCAGCCAGACGGGACAGAACACCGGGGAGCTGTTTTTT. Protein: CASSQTGQNTGELFF.